These 4 T cell receptor beta chains were sequenced from one sample in a study of T-cell memory formation after mild COVID-19. TCRdb itself ran the 5' RACE reads through MiXCR, one entry per CDR3 protein. The data hold some 130,000 distinct CDR3 sequences, with over 15% observed a single time. The specimen sequenced was PBMCs or a T cell subset sorted from them (not recorded which). Receptors were obtained from a man between 18 and 35 years old who had mild COVID-19 (a few samples of this study predate the infection). Cell type and time point are not known.

This chain connects TRBV14 to TRBJ1-4; D unclear. V was pared by 1 base and J by 0 bases, with 6 bases between. The CDR3 consists of 15 residues. Germline values: CDR1 SGHDN, CDR2 FVKESK. CDR3 loop: CASSQGFATNEKLFF. DNA of the CDR3: TGTGCCAGCAGCCAAGGGTTTGCAACTAATGAAAAACTGTTTTTT.

At least ten counts were recorded for this clonotype. This chain joins TRBV7-2 and TRBJ2-1; TRBD1 might be the D (7 bases). Germline CDR1 is SGHTA and CDR2 is FQGNSA. V lost 4 bases and J 8 bases, leaving 15 bases between the germline ends. CDR3 length: 14 residues. The chain's CDR3 is CASSWGQGGYEQFF. The CDR3 DNA sequence: TGTGCCAGCAGCTGGGGCCAGGGGGGATATGAGCAGTTCTTC.

This clonotype was detected only a few times. V gene TRBV2 combines with J gene TRBJ2-7; 8 bases line up with TRBD1. Germline V gives CDR1 SNHLY, CDR2 FYNNEI. The CDR3 has 12 amino acids. V shed 8 bases and J 3 bases; nucleotides not matched to a gene: 3. The DNA for the CDR3 is TGTGCCAGCGCCGGACAGGGCTACGAGCAGTACTTC. It encodes CASAGQGYEQYF.

V is TRBV20-1 and J is TRBJ2-7; D not resolved. CDR3 length equals 14 residues. The V gene's germline CDR1 is DFQATT and CDR2 SNEGSKA (reference sequence). Trimming pared 6 bases from V and 3 bases from J, leaving 18 bases between. The CDR3: CSARLSPADYEQYV. CDR3 DNA sequence: TGCAGTGCCAGACTTTCCCCGGCGGACTACGAGCAGTACGTC.